What follows is one T cell receptor (beta chain) and its context. Its target is not known. The data are from a study of cytomegalovirus exposure and HLA in healthy donors. Broader study findings: Researchers counted 164 TCR beta chains as cytomegalovirus-associated.

Libraries were prepared by immunoSEQ multiplex PCR; TCRdb keeps only in-frame clonotypes and omits some of them. The sample has around 150,000 clones, approximately 81% seen once. The sequenced material came from PBMCs. This receptor was obtained from a man aged 25-45 years in good health and CMV-seropositive.

CDR3 DNA sequence: TGTGCCAGCAGTTTCATGTCACGCAATGCCCGGAACGGGACTATTTTGCCCCCCACAGATACGCAGTATTTT. Translating gives CASSFMSRNARNGTILPPTDTQYF. The J gene is TRBJ2-3, the V gene TRBV28, with 7 bases identical to TRBD2. Germline V gene data show CDR1 as MDHEN and CDR2 as SYDVKM. Trimming cost V 3 bases and J 2 bases; bases outside gene matches: 32. This CDR3 has 24 amino acids.